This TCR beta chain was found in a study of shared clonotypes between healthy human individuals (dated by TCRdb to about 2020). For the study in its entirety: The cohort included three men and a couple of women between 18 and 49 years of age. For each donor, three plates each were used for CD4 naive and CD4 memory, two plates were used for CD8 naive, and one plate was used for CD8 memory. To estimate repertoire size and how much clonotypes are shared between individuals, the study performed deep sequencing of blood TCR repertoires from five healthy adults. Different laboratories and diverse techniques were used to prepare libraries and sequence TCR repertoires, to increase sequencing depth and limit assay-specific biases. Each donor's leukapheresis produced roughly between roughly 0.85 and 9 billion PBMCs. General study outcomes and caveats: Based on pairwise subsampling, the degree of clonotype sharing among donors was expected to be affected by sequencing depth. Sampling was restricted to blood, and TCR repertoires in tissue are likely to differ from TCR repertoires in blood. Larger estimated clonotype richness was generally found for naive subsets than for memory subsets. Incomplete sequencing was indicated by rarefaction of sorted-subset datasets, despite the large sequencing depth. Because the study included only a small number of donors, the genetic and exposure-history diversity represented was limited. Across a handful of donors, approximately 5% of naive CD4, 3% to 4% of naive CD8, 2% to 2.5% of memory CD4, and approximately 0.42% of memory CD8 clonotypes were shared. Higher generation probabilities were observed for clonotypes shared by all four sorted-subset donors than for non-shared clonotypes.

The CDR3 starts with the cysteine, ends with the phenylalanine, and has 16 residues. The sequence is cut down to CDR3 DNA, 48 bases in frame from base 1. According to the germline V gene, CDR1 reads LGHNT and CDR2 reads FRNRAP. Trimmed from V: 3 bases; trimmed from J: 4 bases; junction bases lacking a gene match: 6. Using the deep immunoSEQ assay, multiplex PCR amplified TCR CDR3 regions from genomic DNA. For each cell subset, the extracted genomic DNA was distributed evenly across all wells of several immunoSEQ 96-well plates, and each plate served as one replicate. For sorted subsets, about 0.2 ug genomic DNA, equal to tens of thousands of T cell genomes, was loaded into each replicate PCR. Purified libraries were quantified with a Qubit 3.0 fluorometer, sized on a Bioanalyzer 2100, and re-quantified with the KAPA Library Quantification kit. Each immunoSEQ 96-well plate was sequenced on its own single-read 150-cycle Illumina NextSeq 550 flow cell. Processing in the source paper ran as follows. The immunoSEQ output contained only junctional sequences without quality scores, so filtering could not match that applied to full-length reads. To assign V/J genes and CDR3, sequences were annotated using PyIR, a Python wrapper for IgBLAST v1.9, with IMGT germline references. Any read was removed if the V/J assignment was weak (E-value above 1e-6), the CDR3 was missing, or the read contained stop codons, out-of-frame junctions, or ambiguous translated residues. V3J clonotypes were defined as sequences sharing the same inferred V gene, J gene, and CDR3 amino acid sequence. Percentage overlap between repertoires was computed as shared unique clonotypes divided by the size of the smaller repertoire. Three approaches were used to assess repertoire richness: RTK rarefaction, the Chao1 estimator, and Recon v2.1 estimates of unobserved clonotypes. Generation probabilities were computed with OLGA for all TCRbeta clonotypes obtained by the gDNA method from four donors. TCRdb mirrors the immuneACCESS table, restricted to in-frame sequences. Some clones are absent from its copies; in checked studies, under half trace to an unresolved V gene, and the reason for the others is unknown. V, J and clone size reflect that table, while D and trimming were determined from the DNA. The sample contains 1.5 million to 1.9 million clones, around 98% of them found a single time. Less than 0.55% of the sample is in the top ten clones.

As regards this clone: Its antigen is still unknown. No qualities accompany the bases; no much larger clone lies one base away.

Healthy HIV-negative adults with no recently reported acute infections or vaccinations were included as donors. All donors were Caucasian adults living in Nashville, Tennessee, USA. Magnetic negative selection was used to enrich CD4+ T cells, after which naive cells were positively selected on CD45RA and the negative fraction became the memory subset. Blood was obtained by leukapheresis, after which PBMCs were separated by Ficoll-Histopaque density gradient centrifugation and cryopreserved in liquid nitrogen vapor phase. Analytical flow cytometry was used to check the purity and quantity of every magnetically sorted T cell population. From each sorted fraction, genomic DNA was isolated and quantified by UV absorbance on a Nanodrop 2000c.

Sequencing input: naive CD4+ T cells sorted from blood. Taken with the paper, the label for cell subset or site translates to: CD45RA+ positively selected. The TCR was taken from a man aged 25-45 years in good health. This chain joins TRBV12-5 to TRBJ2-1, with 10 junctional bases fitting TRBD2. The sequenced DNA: TGTGCTAGTGGTTTCCCGGGACTAGCGTATTACAATGAGCAGTTCTTC. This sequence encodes CASGFPGLAYYNEQFF.